The 27 T cell receptor beta chains below come from one sample, sequenced in a study of blood T cell repertoires in COVID-19. Profiled with immunoSEQ multiplex PCR; TCRdb holds only in-frame clones, not every one. The table includes about 98,000 clones, roughly 82% detected once. The specimen was peripheral blood. The source is a man between 65 and 85 years old with active or convalescent COVID-19.

The chain carries TRBV7-9 and TRBJ2-3; weak D call: TRBD2 (6 bases). The CDR3 is 14 amino acids. The V gene lost 8 bases and the J gene lost 1 base, with 13 bases spanning the gap. CDR1 SEHNR and CDR2 FQNEAQ come from the germline V gene (reference sequence). The CDR3 region is CASSSGGGTDTQYF. The CDR3 coding sequence is TGTGCCAGCTCCTCCGGCGGGGGCACAGATACGCAGTATTTT.

This clone was found once. V is TRBV6-5 and J is TRBJ2-1; 7 bases agree with TRBD1. V trimming: 5 bases; J trimming: 0 bases; junction bases outside the gene matches: 4. Per germline, CDR1 MNHEY and CDR2 SVGAGI. CDR3 size: 15 residues. CDR3 amino acids: CASSHGTVSYNEQFF. The CDR3 DNA reads TGTGCCAGCAGTCACGGGACAGTCTCCTACAATGAGCAGTTCTTC.

The CDR3 sequence is CASSLAGGTSFYEQYF. The CDR3 DNA is TGCGCCAGCAGCTTGGCCGGGGGGACTAGTTTCTACGAGCAGTACTTC. The chain is built from TRBV5-1 and TRBJ2-7; 8 positions match TRBD2. CDR3 size: 16 residues. J was trimmed by 3 bases and V by 0 bases; bases with no gene match: 8. Germline assignment: CDR1 SGHRS and CDR2 YFSETQ.

This clone has just one count. The chain links TRBV5-1 to TRBJ2-7; TRBD2 agrees at 11 bases. V lost 4 bases, J lost 3 bases, and 3 bases stayed unmatched. From germline, CDR1 is SGHRS and CDR2 YFSETQ. The CDR3 extends over 14 amino acids. For the CDR3, the DNA is TGCGCCAGCAGCAAGACTAGCGGGGACTACGAGCAGTACTTC. This sequence encodes CASSKTSGDYEQYF. Complete variable domain (other parts from reference TRBV5-1 and TRBJ2-7): KAGVTQTPRYLIKTRGQQVTLSCSPISGHRSVSWYQQTPGQGLQFLFEYFSETQRNKGNFPGRFSGRQFSNSRSEMNVSTLELGDSALYLCASSKTSGDYEQYFGPGTRLTVT.

The genes are TRBV6-2 or TRBV6-3 and TRBJ2-1, with no clear D. V was trimmed by 0 bases and J by 6 bases, leaving 3 bases between them. Germline values: CDR1 MNHEY, CDR2 SVGEGT. This CDR3 spans 12 amino acids. CDR3 region: CASSYSRNEQFF. The CDR3 DNA reads TGTGCCAGCAGTTACTCCCGCAATGAGCAGTTCTTC.

With regard to this clone: Other DNA sequences in this sample translate to the same CDR3. The CDR3 nucleotides read TGTGCCAGCAGCGTAGGCGGGGCAGGCACAGATACGCAGTATTTT. Its translation: CASSVGGAGTDTQYF. The chain links TRBV9 to TRBJ2-3, with a possible D match to TRBD2 (6 bases). Trimming took 0 bases from V and 1 from J, leaving 9 bases between them. The CDR3 is made up of 15 amino acids. Looked up from germline, CDR1 is SGDLS and CDR2 is YYNGEE. Full variable domain (missing parts from reference TRBV9 and TRBJ2-3): DSGVTQTPKHLITATGQRVTLRCSPRSGDLSVYWYQQSLDQGLQFLIQYYNGEERAKGNILERFSAQQFPDLHSELNLSSLELGDSALYFCASSVGGAGTDTQYFGPGTRLTVL.

This chain uses TRBV6-5 with TRBJ2-7, with 7 bases fitting TRBD1. The germline V gene encodes CDR1 MNHEY and CDR2 SVGAGI. This CDR3 comprises 14 residues. The V gene end was trimmed by 6 bases and the J gene end by 2 bases; junction bases not matched to a gene: 7. The CDR3 sequence is CASSHGTDAYEQYF. Written as DNA, the CDR3 is TGTGCCAGCAGCCACGGGACAGATGCCTACGAGCAGTACTTC.

This chain connects TRBV6-5 to TRBJ2-3, with 8 positions matching TRBD2. Germline-derived CDR1 and CDR2 are MNHEY and SVGAGI. CDR3 length: 15 residues. Trimming took 5 bases from V and 5 from J; bases not matched to a gene: 9. Here the CDR3 reads CASSPQSGGGDTQYF. Written as DNA, the CDR3 is TGTGCCAGCAGTCCCCAAAGCGGGGGCGGAGATACGCAGTATTTT.

V is TRBV27 and J is TRBJ1-5; no definite D call. Trimming cost V 2 bases and J 5 bases, with 7 bases left between them. The CDR3 spans 13 residues. In germline, CDR1 is MNHEY, CDR2 SMNVEV (reference sequence). The CDR3 loop is CASSLGEYQPQHF. CDR3 nucleotide sequence: TGTGCCAGCAGTTTAGGAGAGTATCAGCCCCAGCATTTT.

This clone was seen a few times. This chain uses TRBV25-1 with TRBJ1-6, with no clear D. Deletions cut 1 base from V and 10 bases from J, with 8 bases between. CDR1 and CDR2 from the germline V gene are MGHDK and SYGVNS. The CDR3 length is 13 residues. As DNA, the CDR3 is TGTGCCAGCAGTGAATGGGTGGGCTCACCCCTCCACTTT. This gives the protein CASSEWVGSPLHF. Full variable domain (rest looked up from reference TRBV25-1 and TRBJ1-6): EADIYQTPRYLVIGTGKKITLECSQTMGHDKMYWYQQDPGMELHLIHYSYGVNSTEKGDLSSESTVSRIRTEHFPLTLESARPSHTSQYLCASSEWVGSPLHFGNGTRLTVT.

This rearrangement joins TRBV10-2 to TRBJ1-6, with D perhaps TRBD1 (5 bases). CDR1 and CDR2 from the germline V gene are WSHSY and SAAADI. This CDR3 spans 13 amino acids. Trimming shortened V by 3 bases and J by 5 bases, and 5 bases separated the two germline ends. CDR3 loop: CASSEQDNSPLHF. Here the CDR3 DNA reads TGCGCCAGCAGTGAACAGGATAATTCACCCCTCCACTTT.

This chain links TRBV28 with TRBJ1-5; D unresolved. V was pared by 5 bases and J by 9 bases, with 17 bases between. CDR3 length: 14 amino acids. Germline V gene sequence: CDR1 MDHEN, CDR2 SYDVKM. CDR3 residues: CASSAPGGGLPQHF. The CDR3 region has the DNA TGTGCCAGCAGTGCCCCAGGTGGAGGTCTGCCCCAGCATTTT.

This clone was seen just once. The chain combines TRBV10-1 with TRBJ1-3, with D perhaps TRBD1 (5 bases). The CDR3 is 13 residues long. The germline V gene has CDR1 WNHNN and CDR2 SYGVQD (reference sequence). Trimming pared 6 bases from V and 3 bases from J, leaving 9 bases between. CDR3: CASSGTNGNTIYF. The CDR3, as DNA: TGCGCCAGCAGCGGGACTAATGGAAACACCATATATTTT.

CDR3 in DNA: TGTGCCAGCAGCCCGCGGACAGTAGGCTACGAGCAGTACTTC. Encoded protein: CASSPRTVGYEQYF. The chain combines TRBV11-3 with TRBJ2-7, with a possible D match to TRBD1 (6 bases). Germline V gene sequence: CDR1 SGHNT, CDR2 YENEEA. The CDR3 loop spans 14 amino acids. Trimming removed 5 bases at V and 3 bases at J, with 14 bases between.

This clone was detected only a few times. The rearrangement uses TRBV7-9 and TRBJ2-5; the D gene is possibly TRBD1 (7 bases). Germline loops: CDR1 SEHNR, CDR2 FQNEAQ (reference sequence). The germline V and J ends were trimmed by 4 bases and 2 bases, with 23 bases remaining between them. The length of the CDR3 is 18 residues. CDR3 loop: CASSSRRGRTGTQETQYF. CDR3 nucleotides: TGTGCCAGCAGCTCACGCAGGGGGAGGACCGGGACGCAAGAGACCCAGTACTTC. Supplemented by reference TRBV7-9 and TRBJ2-5, the full variable domain reads DTGVSQNPRHKITKRGQNVTFRCDPISEHNRLYWYRQTLGQGPEFLTYFQNEAQLEKSRLLSDRFSAERPKGSFSTLEIQRTEQGDSAMYLCASSSRRGRTGTQETQYFGPGTRLLVL.

This chain links TRBV10-3 with TRBJ2-5; D gene unclear. The CDR3 totals 15 residues. Trimming pared 3 bases from V and 0 bases from J, leaving 11 bases between. Germline loops: CDR1 ENHRY, CDR2 SYGVKD. CDR3 coding DNA: TGTGCCATCAGTGACCAGACTTTGTACCAAGAGACCCAGTACTTC. Protein sequence: CAISDQTLYQETQYF.

The rearrangement joins TRBV24-1 to TRBJ2-2; TRBD1 agrees at 8 bases. The CDR3 is made up of 14 amino acids. The ends lost 11 bases at V and 5 bases at J; junction bases unmatched: 9. Germline V gene data show CDR1 as KGHDR and CDR2 as SFDVKD. The CDR3 spells CASSRTGITGELFF. CDR3 DNA sequence: TGTGCCAGCTCTCGGACAGGGATTACCGGGGAGCTGTTTTTT.

The chain is built from TRBV3-1 (or the pseudogene TRBV3-2) and TRBJ1-6; 8 bases are a match to TRBD1. Germline V lookup: CDR1 LGHDT, CDR2 YNNKEL (reference sequence). V lost 1 base to trimming and J lost 11 bases; unmatched junction nucleotides: 7. The length of the CDR3 is 15 residues. CDR3: CASSQGGQGRPPLHF. In DNA, the CDR3 is TGTGCCAGCAGCCAAGGAGGACAGGGAAGGCCACCCCTCCACTTT.

This clone was counted between two and nine times. This rearrangement joins TRBV27 to TRBJ2-3; 11 positions match TRBD1. The V and J ends lost 6 bases and 5 bases, in that order; junction bases with no gene match: 4. Germline V gene lookup returns CDR1 MNHEY and CDR2 SMNVEV (reference sequence). The CDR3 totals 14 residues. CDR3 bases: TGTGCCAGCAGGGACAGGGGGCAGGTAGATACGCAGTATTTT. This codes for CASRDRGQVDTQYF.

The rearrangement joins TRBV27 to TRBJ1-2; TRBD1 agrees at 9 bases. Germline assignment: CDR1 MNHEY and CDR2 SMNVEV (reference sequence). The CDR3 sequence is 15 residues long. Trimming at V came to 5 bases and at J to 2 bases, leaving 6 bases not matched to a gene. As DNA, the CDR3 is TGTGCCAGCAGTCTGGGGACAGGGATCAACTATGGCTACACCTTC. This codes for CASSLGTGINYGYTF.

The rearrangement joins TRBV11-2 to TRBJ1-4; D unclear. The CDR3 is made up of 15 amino acids. Germline V lookup: CDR1 SGHAT, CDR2 FQNNGV. V was clipped by 4 bases and J by 6 bases, with 15 bases between them. The CDR3 region has the DNA TGTGCCAGCAGCTACCGAGGAGTGGAATATGAAAAACTGTTTTTT. It specifies CASSYRGVEYEKLFF.

The gene calls are TRBV6-5 and TRBJ2-5, with 12 bases fitting TRBD2. V lost 4 bases and J lost 4; bases outside the gene matches: 7. CDR3 length equals 16 residues. The V gene's germline CDR1 is MNHEY and CDR2 SVGAGI. CDR3 nucleotide sequence: TGTGCCAGCAGTTCTTACGGACTAGCGGGGAGAGAGACCCAGTACTTC. This codes for CASSSYGLAGRETQYF.

The chain recombines TRBV19 with TRBJ2-6; a possible D gene is TRBD1 (5 bases). The CDR3 extends over 15 amino acids. The V gene lost 6 bases and the J gene lost 0 bases, with 9 bases spanning the gap. Germline CDR1 reads LNHDA; CDR2 reads SQIVND (reference sequence). DNA for the CDR3: TGTGCCAGTAGGGGGCTGAGCTCTGGGGCCAACGTCCTGACTTTC. This codes for CASRGLSSGANVLTF.

V usage is TRBV6-5 and J usage is TRBJ2-2, with a possible D match to TRBD2 (6 bases). The germline V gene encodes CDR1 MNHEY and CDR2 SVGAGI. Trimming removed 7 bases at V and 5 bases at J, with 11 bases between. The CDR3 is 13 residues long. This CDR3 is CASKEGGTGELFF. For the CDR3, the DNA is TGTGCCAGCAAGGAGGGCGGTACCGGGGAGCTGTTTTTT.

J is TRBJ2-1 and V is TRBV6-5; 7 bases agree with TRBD1. CDR3 size: 12 residues. Germline lookup yields CDR1 MNHEY and CDR2 SVGAGI. V trimming: 5 bases; J trimming: 10 bases; junction bases outside the gene matches: 5. The CDR3 region is CASSRHRGEQFF. In nucleotides, the CDR3 is TGTGCCAGCAGTCGCCACAGGGGAGAGCAGTTCTTC.

The genes are TRBV23-1 and TRBJ1-1; no reliable D call. TRBV23-1 qualifies as an ORF whose function is uncertain. The CDR3 covers 12 residues. The germline V and J ends were trimmed by 0 bases and 4 bases, with 3 bases remaining between them. The CDR3 DNA sequence: TGCGCCAGCAGTCAATCGAGCACTGAAGCTTTCTTT. This encodes CASSQSSTEAFF.

The V and J genes are TRBV5-6 and TRBJ1-6; D unresolved. This CDR3 has 19 amino acids. V shed 0 bases and J shed 3 bases, with 19 bases lying between them. Germline V gene data show CDR1 as SGHDT and CDR2 as YYEEEE. In nucleotides, the CDR3 is TGTGCCAGCAGCTTGGGGCACCTTCTAGGAGCGGTCTATAATTCACCCCTCCACTTT. It codes for CASSLGHLLGAVYNSPLHF.